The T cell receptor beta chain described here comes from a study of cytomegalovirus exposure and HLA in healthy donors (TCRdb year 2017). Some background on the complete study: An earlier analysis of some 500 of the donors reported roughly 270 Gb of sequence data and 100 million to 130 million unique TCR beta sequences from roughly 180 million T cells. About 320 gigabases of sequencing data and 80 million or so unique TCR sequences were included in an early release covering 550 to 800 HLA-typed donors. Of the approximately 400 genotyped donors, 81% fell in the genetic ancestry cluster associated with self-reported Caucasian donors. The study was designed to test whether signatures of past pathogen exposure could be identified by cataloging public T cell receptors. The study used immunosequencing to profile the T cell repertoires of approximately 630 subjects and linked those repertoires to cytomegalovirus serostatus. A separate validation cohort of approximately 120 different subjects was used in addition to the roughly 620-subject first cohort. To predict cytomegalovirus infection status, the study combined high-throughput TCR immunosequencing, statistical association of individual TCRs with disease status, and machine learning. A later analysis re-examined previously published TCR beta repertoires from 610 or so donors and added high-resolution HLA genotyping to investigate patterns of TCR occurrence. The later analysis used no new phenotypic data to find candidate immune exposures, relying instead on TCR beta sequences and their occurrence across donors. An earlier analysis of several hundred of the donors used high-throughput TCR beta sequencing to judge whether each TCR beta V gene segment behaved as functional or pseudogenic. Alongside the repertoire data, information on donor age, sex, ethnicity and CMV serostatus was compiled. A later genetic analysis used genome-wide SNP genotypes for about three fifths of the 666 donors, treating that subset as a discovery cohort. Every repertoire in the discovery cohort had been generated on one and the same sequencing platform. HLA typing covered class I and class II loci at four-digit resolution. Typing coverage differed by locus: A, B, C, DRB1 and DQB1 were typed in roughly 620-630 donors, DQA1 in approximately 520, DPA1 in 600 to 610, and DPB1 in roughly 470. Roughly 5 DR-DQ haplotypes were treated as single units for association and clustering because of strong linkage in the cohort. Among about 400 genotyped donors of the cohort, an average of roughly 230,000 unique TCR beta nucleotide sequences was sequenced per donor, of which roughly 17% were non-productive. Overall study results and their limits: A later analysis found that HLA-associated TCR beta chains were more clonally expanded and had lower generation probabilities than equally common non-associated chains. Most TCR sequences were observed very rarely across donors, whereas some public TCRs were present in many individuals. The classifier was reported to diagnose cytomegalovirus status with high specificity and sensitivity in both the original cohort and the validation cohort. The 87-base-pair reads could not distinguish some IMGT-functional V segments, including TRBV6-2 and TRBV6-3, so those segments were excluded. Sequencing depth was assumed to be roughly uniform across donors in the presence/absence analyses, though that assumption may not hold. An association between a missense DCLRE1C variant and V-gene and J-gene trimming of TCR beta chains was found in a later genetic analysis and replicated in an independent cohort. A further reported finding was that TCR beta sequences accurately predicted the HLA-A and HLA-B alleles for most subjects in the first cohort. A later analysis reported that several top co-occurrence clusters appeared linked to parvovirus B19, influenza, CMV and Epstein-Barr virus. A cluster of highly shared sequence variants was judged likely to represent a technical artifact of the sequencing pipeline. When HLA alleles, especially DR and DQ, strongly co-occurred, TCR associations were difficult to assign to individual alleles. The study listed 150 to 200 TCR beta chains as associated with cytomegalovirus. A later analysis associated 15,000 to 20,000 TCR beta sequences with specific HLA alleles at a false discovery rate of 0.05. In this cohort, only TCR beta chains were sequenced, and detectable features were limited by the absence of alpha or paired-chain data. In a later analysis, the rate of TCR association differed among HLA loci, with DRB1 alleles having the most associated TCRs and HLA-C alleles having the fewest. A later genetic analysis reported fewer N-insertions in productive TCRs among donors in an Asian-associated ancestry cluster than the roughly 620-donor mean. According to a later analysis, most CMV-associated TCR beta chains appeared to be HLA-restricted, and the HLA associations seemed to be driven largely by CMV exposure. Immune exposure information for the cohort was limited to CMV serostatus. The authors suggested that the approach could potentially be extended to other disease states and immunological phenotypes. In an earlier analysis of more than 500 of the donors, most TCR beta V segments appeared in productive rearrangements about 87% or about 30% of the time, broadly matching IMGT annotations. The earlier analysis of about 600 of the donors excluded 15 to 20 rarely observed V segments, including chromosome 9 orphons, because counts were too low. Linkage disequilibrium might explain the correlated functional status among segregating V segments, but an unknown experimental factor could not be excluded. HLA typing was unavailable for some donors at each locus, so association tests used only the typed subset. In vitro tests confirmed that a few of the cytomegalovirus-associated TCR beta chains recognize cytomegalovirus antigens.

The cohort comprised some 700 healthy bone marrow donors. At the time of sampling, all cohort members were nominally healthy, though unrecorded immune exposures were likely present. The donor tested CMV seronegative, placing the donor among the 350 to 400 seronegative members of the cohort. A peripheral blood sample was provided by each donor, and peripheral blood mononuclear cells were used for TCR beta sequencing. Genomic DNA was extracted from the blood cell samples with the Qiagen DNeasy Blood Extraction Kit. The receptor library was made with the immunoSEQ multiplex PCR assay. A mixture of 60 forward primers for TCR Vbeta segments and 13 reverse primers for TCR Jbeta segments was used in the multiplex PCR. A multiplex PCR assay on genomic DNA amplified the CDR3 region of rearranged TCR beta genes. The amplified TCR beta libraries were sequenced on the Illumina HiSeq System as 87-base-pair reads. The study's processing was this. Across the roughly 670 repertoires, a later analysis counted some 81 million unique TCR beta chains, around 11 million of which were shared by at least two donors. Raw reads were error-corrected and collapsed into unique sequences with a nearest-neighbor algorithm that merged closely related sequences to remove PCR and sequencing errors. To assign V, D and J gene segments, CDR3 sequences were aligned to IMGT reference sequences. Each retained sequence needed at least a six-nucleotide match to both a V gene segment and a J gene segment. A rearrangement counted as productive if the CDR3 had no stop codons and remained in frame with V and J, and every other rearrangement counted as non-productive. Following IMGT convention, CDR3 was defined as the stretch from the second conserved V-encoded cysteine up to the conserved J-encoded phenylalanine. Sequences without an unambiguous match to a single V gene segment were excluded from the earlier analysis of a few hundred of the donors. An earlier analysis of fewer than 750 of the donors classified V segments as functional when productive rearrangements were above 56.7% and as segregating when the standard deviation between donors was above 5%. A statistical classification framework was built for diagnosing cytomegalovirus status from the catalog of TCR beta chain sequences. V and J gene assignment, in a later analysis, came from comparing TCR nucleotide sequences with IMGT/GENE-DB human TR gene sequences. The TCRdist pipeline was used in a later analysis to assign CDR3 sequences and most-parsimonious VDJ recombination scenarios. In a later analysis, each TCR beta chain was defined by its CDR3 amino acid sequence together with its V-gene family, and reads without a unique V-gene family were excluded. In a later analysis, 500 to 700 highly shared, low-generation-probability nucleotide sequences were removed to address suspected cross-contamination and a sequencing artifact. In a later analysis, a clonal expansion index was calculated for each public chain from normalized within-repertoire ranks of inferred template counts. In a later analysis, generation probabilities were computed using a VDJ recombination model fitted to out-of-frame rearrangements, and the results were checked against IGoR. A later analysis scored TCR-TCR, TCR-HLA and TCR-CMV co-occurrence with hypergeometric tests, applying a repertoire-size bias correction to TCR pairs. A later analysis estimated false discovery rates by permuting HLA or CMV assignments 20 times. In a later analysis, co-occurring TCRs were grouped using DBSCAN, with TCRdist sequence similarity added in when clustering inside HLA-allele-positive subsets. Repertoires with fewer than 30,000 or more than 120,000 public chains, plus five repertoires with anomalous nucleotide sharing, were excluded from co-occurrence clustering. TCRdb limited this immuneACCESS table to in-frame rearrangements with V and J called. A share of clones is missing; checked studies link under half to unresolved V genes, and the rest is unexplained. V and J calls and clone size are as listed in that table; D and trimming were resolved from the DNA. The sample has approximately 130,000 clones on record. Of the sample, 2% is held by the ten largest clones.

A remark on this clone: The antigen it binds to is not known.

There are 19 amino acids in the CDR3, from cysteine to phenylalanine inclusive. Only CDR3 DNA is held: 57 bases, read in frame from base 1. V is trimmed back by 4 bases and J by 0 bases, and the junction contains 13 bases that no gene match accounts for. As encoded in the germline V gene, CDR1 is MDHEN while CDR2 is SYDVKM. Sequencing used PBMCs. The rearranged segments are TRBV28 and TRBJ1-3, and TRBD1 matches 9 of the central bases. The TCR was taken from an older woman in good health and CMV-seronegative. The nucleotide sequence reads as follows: TGTGCCAGCAGTTCTCAACGGGACAGGGTTCGGGCCTCTGGAAACACCATATATTTT. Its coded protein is CASSSQRDRVRASGNTIYF.